This T cell receptor (beta chain) was observed in a study of blood T cell repertoires in COVID-19. Overall study context: In each case, the material was cDNA or gDNA derived from T cells, B-cell-depleted T cells, or PBMCs.

The CDR3 sequence is 21 residues long. In the authors' workflow: Estimation of nucleated cell counts relied on the amplification of reference gene primers. Libraries were prepared by immunoSEQ multiplex PCR; TCRdb keeps only in-frame clonotypes and omits some of them. V and J calls and clone size are as listed in that table; D and trimming were resolved from the DNA. The data show over 150,000 clones, around 80% seen once. Specimen: peripheral blood. This chain joins TRBV7-5 and TRBJ1-6; the table gives TRBD1 as D, unverified against the DNA. TRBV7-5 is tagged as a pseudogene. The TCR sequence derives from a woman in her forties or fifties with acute or convalescent COVID-19. The CDR3 region has the DNA TGTGCCAGAAGCTTGGAAGGACAGTCTCCGAACCCGCTGACCTATAATTCACCCCTCCACTTT. Protein product: CARSLEGQSPNPLTYNSPLHF.